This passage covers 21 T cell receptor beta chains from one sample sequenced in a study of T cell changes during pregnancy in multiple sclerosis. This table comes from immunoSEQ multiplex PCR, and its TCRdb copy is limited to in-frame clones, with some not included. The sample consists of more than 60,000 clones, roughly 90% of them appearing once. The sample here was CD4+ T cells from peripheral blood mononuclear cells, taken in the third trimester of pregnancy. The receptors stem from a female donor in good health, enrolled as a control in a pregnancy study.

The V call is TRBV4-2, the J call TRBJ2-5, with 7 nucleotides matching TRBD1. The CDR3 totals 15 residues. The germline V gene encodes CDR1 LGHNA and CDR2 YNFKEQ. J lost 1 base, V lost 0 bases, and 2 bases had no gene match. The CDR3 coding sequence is TGTGCCAGCAGCCAAGAACAGGGGCCCCAAGAGACCCAGTACTTC. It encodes CASSQEQGPQETQYF.

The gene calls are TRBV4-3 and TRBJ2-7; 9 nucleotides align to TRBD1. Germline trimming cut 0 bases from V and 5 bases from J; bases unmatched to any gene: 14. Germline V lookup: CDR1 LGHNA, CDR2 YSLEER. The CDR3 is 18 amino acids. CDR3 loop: CASSQELNRGRLPNEQYF. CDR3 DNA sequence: TGCGCCAGCAGCCAAGAATTGAACAGGGGGCGCCTTCCGAACGAGCAGTACTTC.

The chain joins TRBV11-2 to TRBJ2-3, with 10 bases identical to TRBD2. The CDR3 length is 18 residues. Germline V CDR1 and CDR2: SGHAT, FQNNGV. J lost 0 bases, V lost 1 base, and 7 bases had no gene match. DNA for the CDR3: TGTGCCAGCAGCTTAGTAGCGGGGGGAAGATCTAGCACAGATACGCAGTATTTT. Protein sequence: CASSLVAGGRSSTDTQYF.

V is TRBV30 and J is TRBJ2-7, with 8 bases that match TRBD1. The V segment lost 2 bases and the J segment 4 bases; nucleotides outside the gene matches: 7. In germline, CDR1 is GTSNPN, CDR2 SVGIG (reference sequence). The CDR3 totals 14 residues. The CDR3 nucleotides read TGTGCCTGGAGTAATCAGGGGGCGGAATACGAGCAGTACTTC. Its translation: CAWSNQGAEYEQYF.

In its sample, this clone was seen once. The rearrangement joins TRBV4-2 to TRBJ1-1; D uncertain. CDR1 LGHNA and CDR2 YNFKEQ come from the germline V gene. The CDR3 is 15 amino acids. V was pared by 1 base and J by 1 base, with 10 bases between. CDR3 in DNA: TGTGCCAGCAGCCAAGTTGTGGCGGGGAACACTGAAGCTTTCTTT. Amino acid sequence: CASSQVVAGNTEAFF.

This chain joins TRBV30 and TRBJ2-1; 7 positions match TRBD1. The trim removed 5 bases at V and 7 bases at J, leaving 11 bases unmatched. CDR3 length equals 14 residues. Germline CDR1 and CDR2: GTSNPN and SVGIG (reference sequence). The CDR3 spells CAWQTGSLRNEQFF. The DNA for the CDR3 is TGTGCCTGGCAGACAGGGAGCTTAAGGAATGAGCAGTTCTTC.

The DNA of the CDR3 is TGTGCCAGCAGTGAATACGCAGGGGGAGGCGAAAAACTGTTTTTT. It encodes CASSEYAGGGEKLFF. The chain recombines TRBV25-1 with TRBJ1-4, with TRBD1 identical over 7 bases. J gave up 8 bases and V 0 bases, and 6 bases lay outside the gene matches. CDR3 length equals 15 residues. Germline loops: CDR1 MGHDK, CDR2 SYGVNS.

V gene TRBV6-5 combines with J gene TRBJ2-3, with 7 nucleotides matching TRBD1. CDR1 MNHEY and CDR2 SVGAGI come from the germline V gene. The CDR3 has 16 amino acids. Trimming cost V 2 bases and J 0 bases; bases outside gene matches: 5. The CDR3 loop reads CASSYGTAPSTDTQYF. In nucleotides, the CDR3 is TGTGCCAGCAGTTACGGGACAGCTCCTAGCACAGATACGCAGTATTTT.

The CDR3 sequence is CASSPGLAFIEQFF. DNA for the CDR3: TGTGCCAGCAGCCCGGGACTAGCATTTATTGAGCAGTTCTTC. The rearrangement uses TRBV7-9 and TRBJ2-1; 9 nucleotides agree with TRBD2. The germline V gene has CDR1 SEHNR and CDR2 FQNEAQ (reference sequence). V trimming: 5 bases; J trimming: 9 bases; junction bases outside the gene matches: 8. The CDR3 covers 14 residues.

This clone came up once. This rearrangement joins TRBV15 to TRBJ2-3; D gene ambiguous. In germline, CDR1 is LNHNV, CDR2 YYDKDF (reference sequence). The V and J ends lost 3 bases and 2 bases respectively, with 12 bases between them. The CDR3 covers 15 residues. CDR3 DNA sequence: TGTGCCACCAGCAGGGAGTCCGCCGCCACAGATACGCAGTATTTT. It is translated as CATSRESAATDTQYF.

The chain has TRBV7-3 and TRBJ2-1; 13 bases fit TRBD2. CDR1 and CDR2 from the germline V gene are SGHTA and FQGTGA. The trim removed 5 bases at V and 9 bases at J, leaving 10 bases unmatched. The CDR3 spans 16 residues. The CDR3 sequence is CASSPLRRLAGGEQFF. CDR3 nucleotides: TGTGCCAGCAGCCCCCTCCGGCGACTAGCGGGGGGTGAGCAGTTCTTC.

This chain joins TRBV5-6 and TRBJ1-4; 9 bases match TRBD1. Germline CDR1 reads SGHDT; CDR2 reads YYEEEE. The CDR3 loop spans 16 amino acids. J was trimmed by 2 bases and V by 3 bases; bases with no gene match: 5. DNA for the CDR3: TGTGCCAGCAGCTCGACAGGGGGGGGGACTAATGAAAAACTGTTTTTT. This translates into CASSSTGGGTNEKLFF.

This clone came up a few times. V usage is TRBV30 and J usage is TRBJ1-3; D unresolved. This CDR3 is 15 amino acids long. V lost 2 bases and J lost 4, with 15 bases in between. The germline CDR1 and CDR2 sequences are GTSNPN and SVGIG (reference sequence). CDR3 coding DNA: TGTGCCTGGAGTATCGGGCTACGAGGGGGAAACACCATATATTTT. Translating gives CAWSIGLRGGNTIYF.

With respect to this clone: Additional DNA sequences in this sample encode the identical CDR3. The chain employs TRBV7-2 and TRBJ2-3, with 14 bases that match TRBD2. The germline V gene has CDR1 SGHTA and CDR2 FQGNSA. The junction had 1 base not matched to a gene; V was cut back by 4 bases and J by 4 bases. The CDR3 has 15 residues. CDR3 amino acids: CASSSTSGGADTQYF. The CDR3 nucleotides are TGTGCCAGCAGCTCGACTAGCGGGGGGGCAGATACGCAGTATTTT. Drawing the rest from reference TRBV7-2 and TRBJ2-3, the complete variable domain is GAGVSQSPSNKVTEKGKDVELRCDPISGHTALYWYRQSLGQGLEFLIYFQGNSAPDKSGLPSDRFSAERTGGSVSTLTIQRTQQEDSAVYLCASSSTSGGADTQYFGPGTRLTVL.

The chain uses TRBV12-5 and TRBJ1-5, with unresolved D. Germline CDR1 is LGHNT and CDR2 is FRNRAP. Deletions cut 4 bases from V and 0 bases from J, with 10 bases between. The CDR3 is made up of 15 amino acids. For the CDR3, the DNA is TGTGCTAGTGGTTCAACTGGACTTAGCAATCAGCCCCAGCATTTT. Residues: CASGSTGLSNQPQHF.

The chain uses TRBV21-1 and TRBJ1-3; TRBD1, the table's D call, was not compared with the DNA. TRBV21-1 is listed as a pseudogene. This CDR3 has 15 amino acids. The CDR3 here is CASNLKQGGGNTIYF. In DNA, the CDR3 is TGTGCCAGCAACCTAAAACAGGGGGGAGGAAACACCATATATTTT.

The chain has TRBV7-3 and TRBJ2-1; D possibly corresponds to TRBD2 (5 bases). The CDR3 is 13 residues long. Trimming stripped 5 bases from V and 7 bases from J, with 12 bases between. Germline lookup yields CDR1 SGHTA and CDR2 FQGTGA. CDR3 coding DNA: TGTGCCAGCAGCCCTAGGGCGGGTAATGAGCAGTTCTTC. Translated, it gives CASSPRAGNEQFF. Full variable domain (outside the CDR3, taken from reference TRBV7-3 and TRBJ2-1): GAGVSQTPSNKVTEKGKYVELRCDPISGHTALYWYRQSLGQGPEFLIYFQGTGAADDSGLPNDRFFAVRPEGSVSTLKIQRTERGDSAVYLCASSPRAGNEQFFGPGTRLTVL.

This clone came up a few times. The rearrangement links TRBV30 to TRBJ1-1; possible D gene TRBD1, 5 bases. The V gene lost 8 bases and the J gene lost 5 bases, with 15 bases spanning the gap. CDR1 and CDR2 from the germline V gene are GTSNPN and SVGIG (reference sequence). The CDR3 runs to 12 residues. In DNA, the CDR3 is TGTGCCGGGGGGAGAGGGATTACTGAAGCTTTCTTT. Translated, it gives CAGGRGITEAFF.

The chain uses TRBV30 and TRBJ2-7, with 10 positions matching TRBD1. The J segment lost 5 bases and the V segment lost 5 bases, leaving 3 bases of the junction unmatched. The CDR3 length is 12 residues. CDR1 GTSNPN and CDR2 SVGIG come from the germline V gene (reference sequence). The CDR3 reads CAWGGQGNEQYF. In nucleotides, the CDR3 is TGTGCCTGGGGGGGACAGGGGAACGAGCAGTACTTC.

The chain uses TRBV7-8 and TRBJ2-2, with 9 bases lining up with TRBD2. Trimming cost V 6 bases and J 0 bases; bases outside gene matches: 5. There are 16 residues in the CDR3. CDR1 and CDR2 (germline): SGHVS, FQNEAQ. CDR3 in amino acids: CASSLSGGTNTGELFF. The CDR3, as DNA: TGTGCCAGCAGTTTAAGCGGGGGGACGAACACCGGGGAGCTGTTTTTT.

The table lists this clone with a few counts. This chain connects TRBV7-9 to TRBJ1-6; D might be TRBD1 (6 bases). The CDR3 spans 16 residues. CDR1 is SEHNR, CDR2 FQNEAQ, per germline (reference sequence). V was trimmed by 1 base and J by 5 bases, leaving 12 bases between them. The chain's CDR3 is CASSLERTANNSPLHF. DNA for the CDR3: TGTGCCAGCAGCTTAGAGCGGACAGCAAATAATTCACCCCTCCACTTT.